This T cell receptor (beta chain) was retrieved from a study of blood T cell repertoires in COVID-19. Overall study context: The study drew acute and convalescent COVID-19 samples from the United States, Italy and Spain.

Germline CDR1 is GTSNPN and CDR2 is SVGIG (reference sequence). V was clipped by 3 bases and J by 6 bases; unmatched bases: 10. This CDR3 spans 15 amino acids. How the authors handled the data: Cell counts per sample came from amplifying reference gene primers. Profiled with immunoSEQ multiplex PCR; TCRdb holds only in-frame clones, not every one. V, J and clone size reflect that table, while D and trimming were determined from the DNA. The table shows some 150,000 clones, with around 87% occurring only once. Participants' reported clinical history set cohort assignment. The sequence derives from a woman in her 30s with acute COVID-19. Sequenced: PBMCs or T cells enriched from blood (not recorded which). The chain couples TRBV30 to TRBJ1-2; 10 bases fit TRBD1. DNA for the CDR3: TGTGCCTGGAGGGGGGGACAGGGGTTAGTGCATGGCTACACCTTC. Amino acids: CAWRGGQGLVHGYTF.